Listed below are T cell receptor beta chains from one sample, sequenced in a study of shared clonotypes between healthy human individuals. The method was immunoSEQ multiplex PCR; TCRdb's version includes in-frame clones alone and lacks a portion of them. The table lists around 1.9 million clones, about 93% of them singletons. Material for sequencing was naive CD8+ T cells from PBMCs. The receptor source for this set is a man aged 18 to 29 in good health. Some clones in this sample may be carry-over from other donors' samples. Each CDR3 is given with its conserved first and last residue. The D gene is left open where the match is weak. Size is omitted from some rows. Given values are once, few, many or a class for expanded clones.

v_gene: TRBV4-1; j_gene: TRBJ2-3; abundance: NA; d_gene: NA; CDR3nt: TGCGCCAGCAGCCTCAGCGGACCCAGCACAGATACGCAGTATTTT; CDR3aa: CASSLSGPSTDTQYF
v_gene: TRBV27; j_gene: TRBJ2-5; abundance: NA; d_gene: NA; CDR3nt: TGTGCCAGCAGCCGAGGGGGTTTTAGGGAAGAGACCCAGTACTTC; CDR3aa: CASSRGGFREETQYF
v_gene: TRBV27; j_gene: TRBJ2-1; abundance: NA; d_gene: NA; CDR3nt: TGTGCCAGCAGTCCCCAGCTGGGGTCCTACAATGAGCAGTTCTTC; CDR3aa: CASSPQLGSYNEQFF
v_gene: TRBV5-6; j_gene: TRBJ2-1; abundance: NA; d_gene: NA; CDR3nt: TGTGCCAGCAGCTTGGGCGTAGGCGGGATGACCTACAATGAGCAGTTCTTC; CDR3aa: CASSLGVGGMTYNEQFF
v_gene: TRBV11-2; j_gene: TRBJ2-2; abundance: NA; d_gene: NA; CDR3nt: TGTGCCAGCAGCTTTGTCCGCAATACCGGGGAGCTGTTTTTT; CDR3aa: CASSFVRNTGELFF
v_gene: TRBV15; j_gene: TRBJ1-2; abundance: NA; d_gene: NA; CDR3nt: TGTGCCACCAGCAGAGGGGAAGGGCAGGCGAGTGGCTACACCTTC; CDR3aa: CATSRGEGQASGYTF
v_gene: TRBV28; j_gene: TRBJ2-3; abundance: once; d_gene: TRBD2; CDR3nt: TGTGCCAGCAGTCTATCTAGCGGTAGCACAGATACGCAGTATTTT; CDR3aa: CASSLSSGSTDTQYF
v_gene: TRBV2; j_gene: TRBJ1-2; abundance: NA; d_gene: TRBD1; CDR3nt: TGTGCCAGCAGTGTAACGGGACAGTACTATGGCTACACCTTC; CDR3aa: CASSVTGQYYGYTF
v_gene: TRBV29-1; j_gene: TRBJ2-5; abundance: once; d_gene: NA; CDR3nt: TGCAGCGTCATGGACAGCGGGTCTGGGGACTTC; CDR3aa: CSVMDSGSGDF
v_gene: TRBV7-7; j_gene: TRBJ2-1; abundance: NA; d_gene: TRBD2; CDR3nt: TGTGCCAGCAGCTTAGATGGGCTAGCGGGAGCCTACAATGAGCAGTTCTTC; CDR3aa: CASSLDGLAGAYNEQFF
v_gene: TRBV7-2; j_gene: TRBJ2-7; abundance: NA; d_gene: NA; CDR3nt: TGTGCCAGCAGCTTAGTTTTTGGGGGCCCAACCTACGAGCAGTACTTC; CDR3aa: CASSLVFGGPTYEQYF
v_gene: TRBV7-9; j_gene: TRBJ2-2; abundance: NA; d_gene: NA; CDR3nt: TGTGCCAGCAGCATTCCGATGGGAGAGCTGTTTTTT; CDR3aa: CASSIPMGELFF
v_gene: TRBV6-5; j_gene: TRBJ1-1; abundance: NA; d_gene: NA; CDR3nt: TGTGCCAGCAGTTACTCTGAAGGGGAGACTGAAGCTTTCTTT; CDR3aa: CASSYSEGETEAFF
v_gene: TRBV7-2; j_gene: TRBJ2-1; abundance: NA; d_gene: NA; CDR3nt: TGTGCCAGCAGCTTGGCGGACAATGAGCAGTTCTTC; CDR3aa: CASSLADNEQFF
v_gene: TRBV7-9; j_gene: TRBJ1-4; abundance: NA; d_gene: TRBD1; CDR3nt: TGTGCCAGCAGCCGCAACTCAAGACAGGGTGGTGAAAAACTGTTTTTT; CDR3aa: CASSRNSRQGGEKLFF
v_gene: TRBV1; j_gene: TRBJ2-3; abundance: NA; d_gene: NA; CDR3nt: TGCACCAGCCCCCACGGAGAGCGGAACAGCACAGATACGCAGTATTTT; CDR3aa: CTSPHGERNSTDTQYF
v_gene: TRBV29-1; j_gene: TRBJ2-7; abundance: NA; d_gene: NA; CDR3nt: TGCAGCGTTGTGGGCTGGAGGCTCCCCTACGAGCAGTACTTC; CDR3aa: CSVVGWRLPYEQYF
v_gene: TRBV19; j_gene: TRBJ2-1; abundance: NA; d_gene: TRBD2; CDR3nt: TGTGCCAGTAGAGCGACTAGCGGGACTAATGAGCAGTTCTTC; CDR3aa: CASRATSGTNEQFF
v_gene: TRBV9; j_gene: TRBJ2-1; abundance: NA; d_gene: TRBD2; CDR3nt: TGTGCCAGCAGCGCGGCCGGACTAGCGGGATACAATGAGCAGTTCTTC; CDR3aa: CASSAAGLAGYNEQFF
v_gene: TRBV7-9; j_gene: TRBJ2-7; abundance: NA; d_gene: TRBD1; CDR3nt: TGTGCCAGCAGCCCTCCTAACAGGGGGCTTAACGAGCAGTACTTC; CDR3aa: CASSPPNRGLNEQYF
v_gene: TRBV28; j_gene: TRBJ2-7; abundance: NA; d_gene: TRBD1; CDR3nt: TGTGCCAGCAGTCTGGGACAGGAAAGACCCTACGAGCAGTACTTC; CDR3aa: CASSLGQERPYEQYF
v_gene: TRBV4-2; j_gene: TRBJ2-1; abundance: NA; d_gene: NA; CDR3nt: TGTGCCAGCAGCCAGATCGAGGGGAATGAGCAGTTCTTC; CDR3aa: CASSQIEGNEQFF
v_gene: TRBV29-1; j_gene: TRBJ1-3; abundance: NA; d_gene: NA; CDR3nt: TGCAGCGTTGAAGATACTACAATCGTCTCTGGAAACACCATATATTTT; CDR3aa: CSVEDTTIVSGNTIYF
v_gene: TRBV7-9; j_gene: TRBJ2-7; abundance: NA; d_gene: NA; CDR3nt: TGTGCCAGCACCTGGGGGCCGGGAATCTACGAGCAGTACTTC; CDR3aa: CASTWGPGIYEQYF
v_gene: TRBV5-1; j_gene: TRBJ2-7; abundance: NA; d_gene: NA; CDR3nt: TGCGCCAGCAGCTTGGGGGCCGCCTACGAGCAGTACTTC; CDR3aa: CASSLGAAYEQYF
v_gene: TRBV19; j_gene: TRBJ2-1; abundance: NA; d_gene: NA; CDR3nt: TGTGCCAGTAGTATAGAAACTGGTGAGCAGTTCTTC; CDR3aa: CASSIETGEQFF
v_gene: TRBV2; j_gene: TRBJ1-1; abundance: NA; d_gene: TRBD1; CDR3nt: TGTGCCAGCAGTGCGGACAGGGGGCGTATAAGGGCTGAAGCTTTCTTT; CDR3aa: CASSADRGRIRAEAFF
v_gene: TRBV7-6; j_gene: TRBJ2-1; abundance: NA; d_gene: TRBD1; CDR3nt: TGTGCCAGCAGCTTAACAGGGGGCTCCTACAATGAGCAGTTCTTC; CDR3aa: CASSLTGGSYNEQFF
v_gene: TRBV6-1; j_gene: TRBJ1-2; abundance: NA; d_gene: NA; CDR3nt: TGTGCCAGCAGTGAAGGACTAGGGGACTATGGCTACACCTTC; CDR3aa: CASSEGLGDYGYTF
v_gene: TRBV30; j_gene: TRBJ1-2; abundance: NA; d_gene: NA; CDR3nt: TGTGCTTGGGTGGGCAGGAACAATAACTATGGCTACACCTTC; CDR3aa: CAWVGRNNNYGYTF
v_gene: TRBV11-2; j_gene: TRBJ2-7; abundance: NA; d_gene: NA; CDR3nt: TGTGCCAGCAGCTTAGCAGCGAGCTCCTACGAGCAGTACTTC; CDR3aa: CASSLAASSYEQYF
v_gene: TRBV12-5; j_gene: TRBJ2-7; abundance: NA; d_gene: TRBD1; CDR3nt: TGTGCTAGGGAAATTAGGGGGCTGCTAGGTACGTACGAGCAGTACTTC; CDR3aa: CAREIRGLLGTYEQYF
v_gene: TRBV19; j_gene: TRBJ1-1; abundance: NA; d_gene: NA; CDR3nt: TGTGCCAGTAGTCCCTGGAGGACGGCTAGCACTGAAGCTTTCTTT; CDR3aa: CASSPWRTASTEAFF
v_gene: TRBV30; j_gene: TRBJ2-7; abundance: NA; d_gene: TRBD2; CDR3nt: TGTGCCTGGAGTGTTTCTAGCGGGAGGTACGAGCAGTACTTC; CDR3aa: CAWSVSSGRYEQYF
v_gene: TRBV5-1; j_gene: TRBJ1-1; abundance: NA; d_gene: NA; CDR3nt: TGCGCCAGCAGCCCCCCGGGACCTCGAACGAACACTGAAGCTTTCTTT; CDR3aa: CASSPPGPRTNTEAFF
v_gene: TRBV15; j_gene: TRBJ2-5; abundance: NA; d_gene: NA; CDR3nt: TGTGCCACCAGCAGACCCCCCGGGGGTGAGACCCAGTACTTC; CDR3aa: CATSRPPGGETQYF
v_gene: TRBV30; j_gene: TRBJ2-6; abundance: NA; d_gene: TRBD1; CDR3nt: TGTGCCTGGAGTGTACCCGCGGGACAGGGGGCAAAAAAGTTCTCTGGGGCCAACGTCCTGACTTTC; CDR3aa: CAWSVPAGQGAKKFSGANVLTF
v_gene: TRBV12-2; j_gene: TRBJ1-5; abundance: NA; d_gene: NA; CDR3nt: TGTGCAAGTCGCTTAGCGGATTTACGTCAGCCCCAGCATTTT; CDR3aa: CASRLADLRQPQHF
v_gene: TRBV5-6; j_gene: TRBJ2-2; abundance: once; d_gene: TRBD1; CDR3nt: TGTGCCAGCAGCTTTGTGGGACAGTTGAACACCGGGGAGCTGTTTTTT; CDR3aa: CASSFVGQLNTGELFF
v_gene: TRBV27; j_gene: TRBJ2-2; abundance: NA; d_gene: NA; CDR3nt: TGTGCCAGCAGTTTTAGTCGATTGGGTCTGGACACCGGGGAGCTGTTTTTT; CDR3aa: CASSFSRLGLDTGELFF
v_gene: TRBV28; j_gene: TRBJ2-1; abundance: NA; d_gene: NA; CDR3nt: TGTGCCAGCAGTTTACTCGGGGACGAGTTGAGGCAGTTCTTC; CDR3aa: CASSLLGDELRQFF
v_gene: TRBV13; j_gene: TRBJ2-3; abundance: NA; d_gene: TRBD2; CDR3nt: TGTGCCAGCAGCCTAGGACGTAGCGGGAGCGTCAGCACAGATACGCAGTATTTT; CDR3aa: CASSLGRSGSVSTDTQYF
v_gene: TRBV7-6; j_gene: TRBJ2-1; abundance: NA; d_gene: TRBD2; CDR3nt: TGTGCCAGCAGCTTAGCTTTAGCGGGGGCCTACAATGAGCAGTTCTTC; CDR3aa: CASSLALAGAYNEQFF
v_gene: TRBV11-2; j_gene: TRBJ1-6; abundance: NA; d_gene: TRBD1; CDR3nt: TGTGCCAGCAGCTTAGTAGGGACAGGGCCTTATTCACCCCTCCACTTT; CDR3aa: CASSLVGTGPYSPLHF
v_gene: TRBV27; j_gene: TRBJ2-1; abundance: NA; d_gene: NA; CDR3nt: TGTGCCAGCAGTTTGGGGTGGGGGGCCTACAATGAGCAGTTCTTC; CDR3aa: CASSLGWGAYNEQFF
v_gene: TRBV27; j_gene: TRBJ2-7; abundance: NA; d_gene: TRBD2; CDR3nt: TGTGCCAGCAGTCCGTCGGGGACTAGCTACGAGCAGTACTTC; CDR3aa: CASSPSGTSYEQYF
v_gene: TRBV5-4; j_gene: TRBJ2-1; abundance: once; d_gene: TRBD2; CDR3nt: TGTGCCAGCAGCTTGTTAGCGGGAGGGCCGAATGAGCAGTTCTTC; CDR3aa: CASSLLAGGPNEQFF